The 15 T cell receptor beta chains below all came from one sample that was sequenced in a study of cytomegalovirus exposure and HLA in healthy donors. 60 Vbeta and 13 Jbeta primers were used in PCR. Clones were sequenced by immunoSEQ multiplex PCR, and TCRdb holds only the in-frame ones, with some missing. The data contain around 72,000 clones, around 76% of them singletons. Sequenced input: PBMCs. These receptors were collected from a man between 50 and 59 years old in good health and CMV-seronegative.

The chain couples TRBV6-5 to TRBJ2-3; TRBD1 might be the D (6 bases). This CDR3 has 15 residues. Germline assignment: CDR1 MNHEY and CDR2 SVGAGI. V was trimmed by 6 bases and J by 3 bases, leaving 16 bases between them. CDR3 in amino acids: CASRPTGSGTDTQYF. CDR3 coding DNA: TGTGCCAGCAGACCTACAGGGTCGGGAACAGATACGCAGTATTTT.

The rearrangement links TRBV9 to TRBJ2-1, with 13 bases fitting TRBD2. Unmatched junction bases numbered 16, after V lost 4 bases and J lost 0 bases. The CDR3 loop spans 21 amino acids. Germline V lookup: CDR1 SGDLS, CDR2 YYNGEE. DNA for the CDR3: TGTGCCAGCAGCCCTAGAGGGGGACTAGCGGGGAATTTCGCCTCCTACAATGAGCAGTTCTTC. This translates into CASSPRGGLAGNFASYNEQFF.

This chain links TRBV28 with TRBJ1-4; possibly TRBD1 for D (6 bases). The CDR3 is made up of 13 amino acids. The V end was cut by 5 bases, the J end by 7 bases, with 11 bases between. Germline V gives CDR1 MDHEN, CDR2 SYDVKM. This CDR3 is CASSRPGVEKLFF. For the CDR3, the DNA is TGTGCCAGCAGTAGGCCAGGGGTTGAAAAACTGTTTTTT.

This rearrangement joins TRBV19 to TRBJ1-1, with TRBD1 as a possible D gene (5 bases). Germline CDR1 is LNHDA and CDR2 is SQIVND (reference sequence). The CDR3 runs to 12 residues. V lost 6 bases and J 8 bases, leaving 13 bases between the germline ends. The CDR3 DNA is TGTGCCAGTAGCCTTCGTTACAGGGAAGCTTTCTTT. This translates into CASSLRYREAFF.

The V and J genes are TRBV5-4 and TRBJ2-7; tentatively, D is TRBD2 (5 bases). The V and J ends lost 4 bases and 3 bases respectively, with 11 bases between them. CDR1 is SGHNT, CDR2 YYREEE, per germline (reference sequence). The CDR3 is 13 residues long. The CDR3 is CASSVASRYEQYF. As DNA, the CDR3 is TGTGCCAGCAGCGTAGCTAGCCGCTACGAGCAGTACTTC.

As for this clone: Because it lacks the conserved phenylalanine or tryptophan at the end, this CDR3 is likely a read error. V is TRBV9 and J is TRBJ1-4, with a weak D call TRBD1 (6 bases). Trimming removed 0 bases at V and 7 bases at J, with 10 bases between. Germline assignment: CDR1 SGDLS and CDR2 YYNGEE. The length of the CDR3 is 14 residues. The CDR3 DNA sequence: TGTGCCAGCAGCGTAGAACAGGGCGGTGAAAAACTGTTTTTG. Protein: CASSVEQGGEKLFL.

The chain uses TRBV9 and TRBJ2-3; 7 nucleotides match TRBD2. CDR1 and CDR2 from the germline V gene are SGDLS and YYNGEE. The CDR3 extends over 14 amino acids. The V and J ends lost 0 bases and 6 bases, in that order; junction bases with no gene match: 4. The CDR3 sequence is CASSVAPGGDTQYF. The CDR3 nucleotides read TGTGCCAGCAGCGTAGCCCCGGGAGGCGATACGCAGTATTTT.

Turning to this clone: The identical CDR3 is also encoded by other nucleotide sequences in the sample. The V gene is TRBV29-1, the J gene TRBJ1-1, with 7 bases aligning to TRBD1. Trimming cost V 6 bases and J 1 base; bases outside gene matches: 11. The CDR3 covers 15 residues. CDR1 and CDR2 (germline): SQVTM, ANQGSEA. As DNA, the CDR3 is TGCAGCGTCCGACAGGGAGGTAGTGGGAACACTGAAGCTTTCTTT. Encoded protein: CSVRQGGSGNTEAFF.

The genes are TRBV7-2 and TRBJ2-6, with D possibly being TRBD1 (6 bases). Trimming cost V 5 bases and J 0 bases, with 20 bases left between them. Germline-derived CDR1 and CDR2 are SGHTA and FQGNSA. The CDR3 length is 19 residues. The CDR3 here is CASSTSGHPSTSGANVLTF. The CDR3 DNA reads TGTGCCAGCAGCACGTCGGGACACCCTTCCACCTCTGGGGCCAACGTCCTGACTTTC. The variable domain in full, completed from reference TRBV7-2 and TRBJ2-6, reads GAGVSQSPSNKVTEKGKDVELRCDPISGHTALYWYRQSLGQGLEFLIYFQGNSAPDKSGLPSDRFSAERTGGSVSTLTIQRTQQEDSAVYLCASSTSGHPSTSGANVLTFGAGSRLTVL.

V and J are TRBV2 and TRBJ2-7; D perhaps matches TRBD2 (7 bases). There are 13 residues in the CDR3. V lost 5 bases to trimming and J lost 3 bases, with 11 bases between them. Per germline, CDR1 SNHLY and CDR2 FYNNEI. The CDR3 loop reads CASSNREGYEQYF. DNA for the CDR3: TGTGCCAGCAGTAACAGGGAGGGCTACGAGCAGTACTTC.

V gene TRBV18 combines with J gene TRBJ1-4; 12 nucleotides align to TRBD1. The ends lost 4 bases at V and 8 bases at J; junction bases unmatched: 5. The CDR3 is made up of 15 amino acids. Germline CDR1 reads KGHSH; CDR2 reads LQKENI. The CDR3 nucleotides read TGTGCCAGCTCACGTTCCGGGACAGGGGGCGAAAAACTGTTTTTT. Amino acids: CASSRSGTGGEKLFF.

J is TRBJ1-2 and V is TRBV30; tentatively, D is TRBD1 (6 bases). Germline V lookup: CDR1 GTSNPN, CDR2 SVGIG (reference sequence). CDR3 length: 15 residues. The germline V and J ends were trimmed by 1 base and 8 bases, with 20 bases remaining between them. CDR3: CAWSGHSGTLLGYTF. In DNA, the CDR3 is TGTGCCTGGAGTGGCCATTCCGGGACACTGTTGGGCTACACCTTC.

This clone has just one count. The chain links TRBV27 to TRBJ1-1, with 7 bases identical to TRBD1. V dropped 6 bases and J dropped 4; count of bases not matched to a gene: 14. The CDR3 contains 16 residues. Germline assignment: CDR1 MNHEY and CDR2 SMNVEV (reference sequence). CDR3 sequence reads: CASRLIATGFSTEAFF. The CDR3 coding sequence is TGTGCCAGCAGACTTATAGCGACAGGGTTTTCCACTGAAGCTTTCTTT.

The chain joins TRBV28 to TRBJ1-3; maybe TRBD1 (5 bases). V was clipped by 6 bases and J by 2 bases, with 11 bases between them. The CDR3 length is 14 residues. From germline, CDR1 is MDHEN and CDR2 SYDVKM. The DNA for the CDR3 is TGTGCCAGCAGACAGGCTAATACTGGAAACACCATATATTTT. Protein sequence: CASRQANTGNTIYF.

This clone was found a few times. CDR3 protein: CASSLLAGVGTDTQYF. The CDR3 DNA follows: TGTGCCAGCAGTTTACTAGCGGGAGTGGGAACAGATACGCAGTATTTT. V usage is TRBV27 and J usage is TRBJ2-3, with 10 bases aligning to TRBD2. The CDR3 is made up of 16 amino acids. V trimming: 2 bases; J trimming: 3 bases; junction bases outside the gene matches: 5. The V gene's germline CDR1 is MNHEY and CDR2 SMNVEV (reference sequence).